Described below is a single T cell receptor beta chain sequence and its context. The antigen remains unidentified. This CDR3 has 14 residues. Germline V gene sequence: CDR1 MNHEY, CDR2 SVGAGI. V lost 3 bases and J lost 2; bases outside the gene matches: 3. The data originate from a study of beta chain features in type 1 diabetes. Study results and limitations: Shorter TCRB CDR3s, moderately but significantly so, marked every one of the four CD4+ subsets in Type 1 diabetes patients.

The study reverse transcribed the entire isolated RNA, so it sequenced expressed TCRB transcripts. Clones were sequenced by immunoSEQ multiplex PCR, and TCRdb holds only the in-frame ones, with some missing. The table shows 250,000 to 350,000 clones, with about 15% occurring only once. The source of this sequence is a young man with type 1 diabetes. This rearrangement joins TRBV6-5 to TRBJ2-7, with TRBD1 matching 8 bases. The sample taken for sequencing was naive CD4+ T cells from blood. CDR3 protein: CASSYRGQAYEQYF. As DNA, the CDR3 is TGTGCCAGCAGTTATCGGGGACAGGCCTACGAGCAGTACTTC.